This T cell receptor (beta chain) was sequenced in a study of metastatic and nonmetastatic thyroid tumors. Authors' methods: Clinicopathological groups supplied CDR3 differences that were used to build a distant-metastasis classifier for papillary thyroid cancer. TCRdb called clones again from the PCR reads with MiXCR. These V and J calls derive from TCRdb rather than the authors' analysis. The data contain about 27,000 clones, approximately 22% of them seen just once; the ten biggest clones take up about 30%. No patient received treatment before thyroid surgery. This clone was seen many times. A much larger clone differs by one base, so this may be a read error. Other DNA sequences of this sample code for an identical CDR3. The TCR originated in a male donor with papillary thyroid cancer or a benign thyroid nodule (not recorded which). Some clones in this sample may be carry-over from other donors' samples. Material for sequencing was blood.

CDR3 DNA: TGTGCCAGCAGTGAAGCTGGGGGATACGTTGAAACCCAGTACTTC. Amino acids: CASSEAGGYVETQYF. The chain couples TRBV6-1 to TRBJ2-5, with D perhaps being TRBD1 or TRBD2 (5 bases each). This CDR3 contains 15 residues. Trimming shortened V by 0 bases and J by 8 bases, and 16 bases separated the two germline ends. Germline values: CDR1 MNHNS, CDR2 SASEGT.